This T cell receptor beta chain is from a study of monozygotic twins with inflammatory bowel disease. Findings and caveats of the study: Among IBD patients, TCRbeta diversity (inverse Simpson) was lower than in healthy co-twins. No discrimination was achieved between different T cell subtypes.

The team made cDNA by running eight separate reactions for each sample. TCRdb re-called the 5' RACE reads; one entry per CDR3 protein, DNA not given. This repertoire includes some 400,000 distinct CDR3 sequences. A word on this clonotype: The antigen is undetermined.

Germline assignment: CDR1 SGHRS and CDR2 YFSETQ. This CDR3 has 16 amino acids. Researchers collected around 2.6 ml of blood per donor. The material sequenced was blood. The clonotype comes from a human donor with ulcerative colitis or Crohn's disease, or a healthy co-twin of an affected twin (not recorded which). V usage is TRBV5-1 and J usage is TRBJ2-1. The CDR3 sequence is CATYSDRSSSYNEQFF.